Here is one T cell receptor beta chain with its context. The data were produced by immunoSEQ multiplex PCR, yet TCRdb's version contains in-frame clones alone and is incomplete. This sample carries about 330,000 clones, under 80% of them seen once, and the ten largest clones take about 9.4%. Germline-derived CDR1 and CDR2 are SGHRS and YFSETQ. V shed 0 bases and J shed 10 bases, with 11 bases lying between them. This CDR3 is 13 amino acids long. This specimen comes from a study of shared clonotypes between healthy human individuals. The rearrangement joins TRBV5-1 to TRBJ2-4; perhaps TRBD2 as D (6 bases). Specimen: memory CD4+ T cells sorted from blood. Specified subset: CD45RA-negative fraction. The clonotype was recovered from a young man in good health. This CDR3 is CASSLEGSGIQYF. The CDR3, as DNA: TGCGCCAGCAGCTTGGAGGGTAGCGGAATTCAGTACTTC.